A selection of T cell receptor beta chains follows, all from one sample in a study of neurological immune-mediated disorders. TCRdb reprocessed the 5' RACE reads with MiXCR, giving one entry per CDR3 protein. The data show 35,000 to 40,000 distinct CDR3 sequences, more than 9.5% seen once. Sample: PBMCs. The receptors stem from a man aged 60-69 years with HTLV-1-associated myelopathy (HAM/TSP). CDR3s include the opening cysteine and the closing phenylalanine or tryptophan. D genes are given only for firm matches. Rows may omit the clone size; those that give it use once, few, many or a size class.

d_gene,j_gene,abundance,v_gene,CDR3aa,CDR3nt
.,TRBJ1-1,.,TRBV14,CASSALGGTEAFF,TGTGCCAGCAGCGCACTTGGGGGCACTGAAGCTTTCTTT
.,TRBJ2-5,medium-sized,TRBV29-1,CSVERQPGETQYF,TGCAGCGTTGAAAGACAGCCAGGGGAGACCCAGTACTTC
TRBD2,TRBJ2-1,.,TRBV7-2,CASSLSGRALGELFF,TGTGCCAGCAGCTTGAGTGGGAGGGCCTTAGGTGAGCTGTTCTTC
TRBD1,TRBJ2-1,many,TRBV5-1,CASSPWTGVINEQFF,TGCGCCAGCAGCCCCTGGACAGGGGTAATCAATGAGCAGTTCTTC
TRBD2,TRBJ2-1,many,TRBV11-2,CASSLDTPSGGKGNEQFF,TGTGCCAGCAGCTTAGATACGCCTAGCGGGGGTAAGGGCAATGAGCAGTTCTTC
.,TRBJ2-1,many,TRBV15,CATSRAGAEDEQFF,TGTGCCACCAGCAGAGCGGGAGCTGAGGATGAGCAGTTCTTC
.,TRBJ2-1,many,TRBV7-8,CASSLAGVDEQFF,TGTGCCAGCAGCTTAGCAGGGGTCGATGAGCAGTTCTTC
TRBD2,TRBJ2-7,once,TRBV4-1,CASSQDLPTSGRYEQYF,TGCGCCAGCAGCCAAGATCTTCCCACTAGCGGACGTTACGAGCAGTACTTC
.,TRBJ2-2,many,TRBV12-3/TRBV12-4,CASSLWGRGPYGDTGELFF,TGTGCCAGCAGTTTATGGGGGCGGGGGCCCTACGGGGACACCGGGGAGCTGTTTTTT
TRBD1,TRBJ2-7,.,TRBV27,CASSPTPSGTGVYEQYF,TGTGCCAGCAGTCCAACCCCTTCCGGGACAGGGGTATACGAGCAGTACTTC